This T cell receptor (beta chain) came from a study of T cell responses to AZD1222 COVID-19 vaccine. Profiled with immunoSEQ multiplex PCR; TCRdb holds only in-frame clones, not every one. The sample records 80,000 to 100,000 clones, around 86% being singletons. This CDR3 contains 15 residues. Germline CDR1 reads MNHNS; CDR2 reads SASEGT. The V and J ends lost 2 bases and 2 bases, in that order; junction bases with no gene match: 5. The chain combines TRBV6-1 with TRBJ2-5; TRBD1 matches 7 bases. The TCR was taken from an adult in good health. Here the sequenced sample was peripheral blood, taken on day 0 of AZD1222 vaccination. The CDR3 DNA sequence: TGTGCCAGCAGTGAACCAGGACAGGTTCAAGAGACCCAGTACTTC. It translates to CASSEPGQVQETQYF.